The 29 T cell receptor beta chains below were found in one sample sequenced in a study of blood T cell repertoires in COVID-19. Generated by immunoSEQ multiplex PCR, the TCRdb table keeps only in-frame clones and is missing some. Of roughly 250,000 clones in the sample, roughly 84% were seen once. Sample: peripheral blood. These receptors all come from a person aged 70 to 85 with COVID-19, enrolled during active disease.

The J gene is TRBJ1-1, the V gene TRBV11-2; D remains ambiguous. The V end was cut by 4 bases, the J end by 1 base, with 7 bases between. CDR1 SGHAT and CDR2 FQNNGV come from the germline V gene. The CDR3 is 13 residues long. CDR3 DNA: TGTGCCAGCAGCTGGCAACAGAACACTGAAGCTTTCTTT. Translation: CASSWQQNTEAFF.

The chain employs TRBV6-2 or TRBV6-3 and TRBJ1-3; no clear D. CDR1 is MNHEY and CDR2 is SVGEGT in the germline V gene. The CDR3 totals 17 residues. V was pared by 4 bases and J by 4 bases, with 20 bases between. The CDR3 loop is CASSSFRVPSGGNTIYF. CDR3 in DNA: TGTGCCAGCAGTTCGTTCCGCGTGCCGTCGGGGGGAAACACCATATATTTT.

This rearrangement joins TRBV7-3 to TRBJ2-1; no firm D call. The CDR3 consists of 13 residues. With 8 bases removed from V and 4 bases from J, the gap between germline ends came to 12 bases. Looked up from germline, CDR1 is SGHTA and CDR2 is FQGTGA. Here the CDR3 DNA reads TGTGCCAGCGGTCGCGGATCATACAATGAGCAGTTCTTC. Translating gives CASGRGSYNEQFF.

V usage is TRBV5-1 and J usage is TRBJ2-1, with D possibly TRBD2 on 7 matching bases. V was clipped by 2 bases and J by 9 bases, with 27 bases between them. The length of the CDR3 is 18 residues. Germline V gives CDR1 SGHRS, CDR2 YFSETQ. The CDR3 DNA follows: TGCGCCAGCAGCTTCCCGGGGGCCGGAGGCGGGAGTGGTGGTGAGCAGTTCTTC. This sequence encodes CASSFPGAGGGSGGEQFF.

The chain carries TRBV7-2 and TRBJ1-2; D possibly corresponds to TRBD1 (5 bases). The germline V gene has CDR1 SGHTA and CDR2 FQGNSA. Trimming removed 5 bases at V and 4 bases at J, with 11 bases between. The CDR3 totals 13 residues. The CDR3 nucleotides are TGTGCCAGCAGCCCCGCCGGGGGCTATGGCTACACCTTC. It translates to CASSPAGGYGYTF. Complete variable domain (other parts from reference TRBV7-2 and TRBJ1-2): GAGVSQSPSNKVTEKGKDVELRCDPISGHTALYWYRQSLGQGLEFLIYFQGNSAPDKSGLPSDRFSAERTGGSVSTLTIQRTQQEDSAVYLCASSPAGGYGYTFGSGTRLTVV.

The V and J genes are TRBV5-4 and TRBJ1-1, with 12 bases fitting TRBD1. With V trimmed by 5 bases and J by 1 base, 6 bases remained unmatched. The germline gives CDR1 SGHNT, CDR2 YYREEE (reference sequence). This CDR3 contains 16 residues. The CDR3 nucleotides are TGTGCCAGCAGACCCGGGACAGGGGGCTGGAACACTGAAGCTTTCTTT. It specifies CASRPGTGGWNTEAFF.

The gene calls are TRBV2 and TRBJ2-5; no reliable D call. Germline V gene lookup returns CDR1 SNHLY and CDR2 FYNNEI. The CDR3 length is 13 residues. Trimming cost V 8 bases and J 3 bases, with 13 bases left between them. The CDR3 DNA follows: TGTGCCAGCGTAGGTCTAGTAAAAGAGACCCAGTACTTC. Translating it yields CASVGLVKETQYF. Combining the CDR3 with reference TRBV2 and TRBJ2-5 gives the whole variable domain EPEVTQTPSHQVTQMGQEVILRCVPISNHLYFYWYRQILGQKVEFLVSFYNNEISEKSEIFDDQFSVERPDGSNFTLKIRSTKLEDSAMYFCASVGLVKETQYFGPGTRLLVL.

The chain is built from TRBV6-4 and TRBJ2-3; D is unresolved. Germline CDR1 MRHNA, CDR2 SNTAGT. V shed 5 bases and J shed 2 bases, with 8 bases lying between them. CDR3 length: 13 residues. The CDR3 DNA sequence: TGTGCCAGCAGTACAGAAGTCACAGATACGCAGTATTTT. Protein: CASSTEVTDTQYF.

The rearrangement uses TRBV7-6 and TRBJ2-3; 7 positions match TRBD1. The CDR3 has 15 residues. The V gene end was trimmed by 4 bases and the J gene end by 3 bases; junction bases not matched to a gene: 7. Looked up from germline, CDR1 is SGHVS and CDR2 is FNYEAQ. The DNA of the CDR3 is TGTGCCAGCAGCTCGTACAGGGGAACGACAGATACGCAGTATTTT. Amino acids: CASSSYRGTTDTQYF.

In this sample, this clone turned up a few times. This chain connects TRBV5-1 to TRBJ2-1; 7 bases agree with TRBD2. This CDR3 is 15 amino acids long. The V and J ends lost 3 bases and 5 bases, in that order; junction bases with no gene match: 8. Germline lookup yields CDR1 SGHRS and CDR2 YFSETQ. CDR3 loop: CASSSRLAINNEQFF. CDR3 nucleotide sequence: TGCGCCAGCAGCTCTCGACTAGCCATCAACAATGAGCAGTTCTTC.

The chain couples TRBV10-2 to TRBJ2-7; TRBD2 aligns across 9 bases. The CDR3 has 15 residues. Germline values: CDR1 WSHSY, CDR2 SAAADI. V lost 6 bases to trimming and J lost 2 bases; unmatched junction nucleotides: 8. CDR3 nucleotides: TGCGCCAGCAGGGCAAGACTAGCGGACGCCTACGAGCAGTACTTC. Protein sequence: CASRARLADAYEQYF.

This chain joins TRBV11-3 and TRBJ1-3; D gene ambiguous. CDR1 SGHNT and CDR2 YENEEA come from the germline V gene. Trimming removed 0 bases at V and 0 bases at J, with 6 bases between. This CDR3 has 15 residues. This CDR3 is CASSLEDSSGNTIYF. CDR3 DNA sequence: TGTGCCAGCAGCTTAGAAGACTCCTCTGGAAACACCATATATTTT.

This rearrangement joins TRBV7-9 to TRBJ1-4; 7 bases map to TRBD1. This CDR3 has 16 residues. V dropped 5 bases and J dropped 8; count of bases not matched to a gene: 14. Germline V gives CDR1 SEHNR, CDR2 FQNEAQ (reference sequence). CDR3 region: CASSHLGADRDEKLFF. DNA for the CDR3: TGTGCCAGCAGCCACCTCGGGGCAGACAGGGACGAAAAACTGTTTTTT.

The genes are TRBV19 and TRBJ2-1; 9 bases map to TRBD2. The CDR3 has 14 amino acids. Germline V gene lookup returns CDR1 LNHDA and CDR2 SQIVND (reference sequence). The V and J ends lost 5 bases and 8 bases, in that order; junction bases with no gene match: 7. CDR3 bases: TGTGCCAGTAGTCTGGTAGCGGGAGTACATGAGCAGTTCTTC. Its protein is CASSLVAGVHEQFF.

J is TRBJ1-2 and V is TRBV3-1 (or the pseudogene TRBV3-2); D is uncertain. The CDR3 contains 13 residues. Germline values: CDR1 LGHDT, CDR2 YNNKEL (reference sequence). The germline V and J ends were trimmed by 1 base and 7 bases, with 10 bases remaining between them. CDR3: CASSQVVGIGYTF. CDR3 in DNA: TGTGCCAGCAGCCAAGTAGTGGGCATTGGCTACACCTTC.

The chain has TRBV5-1 and TRBJ1-4, with a weak D call TRBD1 (5 bases). The V and J ends lost 7 bases and 4 bases respectively, with 14 bases between them. The CDR3 has 14 residues. From germline, CDR1 is SGHRS and CDR2 YFSETQ. For the CDR3, the DNA is TGCGCCAGCGCTTCGGGACTCAGTAATGAAAAACTGTTTTTT. This encodes CASASGLSNEKLFF.

The chain carries TRBV12-5 and TRBJ1-5, with TRBD1 matching over 7 bases. Germline V CDR1 and CDR2: LGHNT, FRNRAP. This CDR3 has 17 amino acids. The V gene end was trimmed by 4 bases and the J gene end by 7 bases; junction bases not matched to a gene: 16. In nucleotides, the CDR3 is TGTGCTAGTGGTTCGGGACAGCCGCCCCTAACTAAACAGCCCCAGCATTTT. Translating gives CASGSGQPPLTKQPQHF.

The chain has TRBV18 and TRBJ1-1, with 10 bases identical to TRBD1. Trimming at V came to 3 bases and at J to 1 base, leaving 8 bases not matched to a gene. The CDR3 has 17 residues. Germline CDR1 KGHSH, CDR2 LQKENI. The DNA for the CDR3 is TGTGCCAGCTCACCGCTAGACAGGGGGCCGGAGAACACTGAAGCTTTCTTT. Protein: CASSPLDRGPENTEAFF.

There are a few counts of this clone. J is TRBJ2-2 and V is TRBV7-2; 8 bases are shared with TRBD2. This CDR3 contains 15 residues. V gave up 6 bases and J gave up 4 bases; unmatched junction bases: 7. Germline-derived CDR1 and CDR2 are SGHTA and FQGNSA. The CDR3 nucleotides are TGTGCCAGCAGGCCGGGACTAGTTGGCACCGGGGAGCTGTTTTTT. Encoded protein: CASRPGLVGTGELFF.

This sequence joins TRBV9 and TRBJ2-7, with TRBD2 matching over 7 bases. Losses at the gene ends were 3 bases for V and 1 base for J; bases not matched to a gene: 7. CDR3 length: 15 residues. Looked up from germline, CDR1 is SGDLS and CDR2 is YYNGEE. The CDR3 DNA is TGTGCCAGCAGCGCCTATCCGGGGGGTTCCTACGAGCAGTACTTC. It yields the protein CASSAYPGGSYEQYF.

The CDR3 DNA follows: TGTGCCCTGAGACCGGCGGTGGAAGACACTGAAGCTTTCTTT. It yields the protein CALRPAVEDTEAFF. The rearrangement joins TRBV10-3 to TRBJ1-1; D call uncertain. Germline assignment: CDR1 ENHRY and CDR2 SYGVKD. The CDR3 extends over 14 amino acids. The germline V and J ends were trimmed by 11 bases and 3 bases, with 19 bases remaining between them.

This clone was counted a single time. The chain couples TRBV11-2 to TRBJ2-5; TRBD2 might be the D (7 bases). Germline assignment: CDR1 SGHAT and CDR2 FQNNGV. V dropped 6 bases and J dropped 3 bases, with 17 bases sitting between them. The CDR3 contains 15 residues. The CDR3 loop is CASRLKTGGKETQYF. DNA of the CDR3: TGTGCCAGCAGACTCAAGACGGGGGGCAAAGAGACCCAGTACTTC.

This clone has only one observation. The chain carries TRBV6-5 and TRBJ1-4; the match to TRBD1 covers 9 bases. The junction had 5 bases not matched to a gene; V was cut back by 5 bases and J by 7 bases. The germline gives CDR1 MNHEY, CDR2 SVGAGI. The CDR3 extends over 14 amino acids. Here the CDR3 DNA reads TGTGCCAGCAGTAACACAGGGGGCAGTGAAAAACTGTTTTTT. It codes for CASSNTGGSEKLFF.

The chain has TRBV6-6 and TRBJ1-1; D is perhaps TRBD1 (5 bases). The CDR3 is made up of 13 amino acids. Germline lookup yields CDR1 MNHNY and CDR2 SVGAGI (reference sequence). The V gene lost 7 bases and the J gene lost 1 base, with 10 bases spanning the gap. The CDR3 reads CASTLQANTEAFF. In nucleotides, the CDR3 is TGTGCCAGCACCTTACAGGCGAACACTGAAGCTTTCTTT.

A note on this clone: Distinct nucleotide sequences in the sample also encode this CDR3. This rearrangement joins TRBV5-1 to TRBJ2-3, with TRBD2 matching over 9 bases. The CDR3 extends over 15 amino acids. The V and J ends lost 1 base and 0 bases, in that order; junction bases with no gene match: 0. Germline V lookup: CDR1 SGHRS, CDR2 YFSETQ. CDR3 in DNA: TGCGCCAGCAGCTTGACTAGCGGGAGCACAGATACGCAGTATTTT. Residues: CASSLTSGSTDTQYF.

The chain combines TRBV27 with TRBJ1-5; tentatively, D is TRBD1 (6 bases). The CDR3 is made up of 16 amino acids. The germline V and J ends were trimmed by 2 bases and 0 bases, with 11 bases remaining between them. Germline V gene lookup returns CDR1 MNHEY and CDR2 SMNVEV (reference sequence). The CDR3 bases are TGTGCCAGCAGTTTAGACAGGCCATATAGCAATCAGCCCCAGCATTTT. This gives the protein CASSLDRPYSNQPQHF.

V usage is TRBV5-1 and J usage is TRBJ2-1; D might be TRBD2 (5 bases). The CDR3 has 15 residues. Between the trimmed V and J ends, which lost 1 base and 3 bases, there was a span of 11 bases. Germline V lookup: CDR1 SGHRS, CDR2 YFSETQ. The DNA for the CDR3 is TGCGCCAGCAGCTTGAGGGAAACTAGCTACAATGAGCAGTTCTTC. As protein: CASSLRETSYNEQFF.

This chain uses TRBV3-1 (or the pseudogene TRBV3-2) with TRBJ1-1, with a tentative D call TRBD1 (5 bases). V dropped 1 base and J dropped 4 bases, with 10 bases sitting between them. Per germline, CDR1 LGHDT and CDR2 YNNKEL (reference sequence). CDR3 size: 14 residues. The CDR3 nucleotides read TGTGCCAGCAGCCAAGCCGGGGGGAGCACTGAAGCTTTCTTT. Protein sequence: CASSQAGGSTEAFF.

The chain combines TRBV6-5 with TRBJ2-5; D perhaps matches TRBD1 (6 bases). The CDR3 loop spans 15 amino acids. Germline-derived CDR1 and CDR2 are MNHEY and SVGAGI. V was cut by 6 bases and J by 2 bases, with 16 bases left in between. The CDR3 nucleotides read TGTGCCAGCAGAAAGTTTCCCGACAGGCAAGAGACCCAGTACTTC. Its protein is CASRKFPDRQETQYF.